The clone carrying this TCR beta chain was picked up a small number of times. V lost 3 bases and J lost 7; bases outside the gene matches: 4. CDR1 and CDR2 (germline): SQVTM, ANQGSEA. The CDR3 spans 13 residues. The data derive from a study of blood T cell repertoires in COVID-19. The wider study: Both acute and convalescent COVID-19 samples were obtained from the United States, Italy and Spain. T cells, B-cell-depleted T cells, or PBMCs supplied cDNA or gDNA.

Original analysis: By means of reference gene primer amplification, nucleated cell counts were estimated. Assay used: immunoSEQ multiplex PCR; TCRdb lists only in-frame clones, some missing. V, J and clone size are taken as reported in that table, and D and trimming were inferred from the DNA itself. The data show some 160,000 clones, roughly four fifths seen once. The receptor was derived from a human donor in a cohort sampled during active COVID-19. The rearrangement links TRBV29-1 to TRBJ2-1; TRBD1 aligns across 9 bases. The material sequenced was peripheral blood. CDR3 coding DNA: TGCAGCGTTGAGGGACAGGGAGTGAATGAGCAGTTCTTC. Protein: CSVEGQGVNEQFF.